The source of this T cell receptor (beta chain) is a study of regulatory T cells in long-lasting Graves disease. Noted time point: newly diagnosed GD, antithyroid drugs for less than 3 months. PBMC RNA served as the TCR library source. The authors built TCR beta libraries using iRepertoire HTBI primers and Arm-PCR of CDR3 regions. TCRdb independently ran MiXCR on the multiplex PCR reads; one entry per CDR3 protein. The data contain 530,000 or so distinct CDR3 sequences, roughly 14% of them singletons. This clonotype was found a few times. This same sample was also part of a study on T cells in Graves' hyperthyroidism and ophthalmopathy. That paper states: Within blood appeared most thyroid clonotypes that had expanded above 0.001.

The sequence came from a young man with Graves disease. This specimen consisted of peripheral blood mononuclear cells (PBMCs), obtained at new diagnosis, from a patient treated with antithyroid drugs.

DNA of the CDR3: TGCAGTGCTTCCCACCCACTAGCGGGATGGAATGAGCAGTTCTTC. Protein product: CSASHPLAGWNEQFF. The rearrangement joins TRBV20-1 to TRBJ2-1, with 10 positions matching TRBD2. This CDR3 contains 15 residues. The ends lost 5 bases at V and 7 bases at J; junction bases unmatched: 11. Per the germline V gene, CDR1 is DFQATT and CDR2 is SNEGSKA (reference sequence).